Reported below is one T cell receptor beta chain. Sequencing was performed with immunoSEQ multiplex PCR; in TCRdb, only in-frame clones are kept and a portion is missing. The sample holds nearly 200,000 clones, roughly nine tenths seen once. The V end was cut by 1 base, the J end by 0 bases, with 7 bases between. The germline gives CDR1 SGHVS, CDR2 FNYEAQ. The CDR3 spans 16 residues. This specimen comes from a study of control samples from healthy donors and cancer patients. The V call is TRBV7-6, the J call TRBJ1-6, with D hard to call. The source is a man aged 25-45 years in good health. The material sequenced was blood. In DNA form, the CDR3 reads TGTGCCAGCAGCTTAGAGGCGGCCTCCTATAATTCACCCCTCCACTTT. Amino acids: CASSLEAASYNSPLHF.